Presented here are 28 T cell receptor beta chains from one specimen sequenced in a study of graft-versus-host responses after intestinal transplantation. Sequencing used immunoSEQ multiplex PCR; TCRdb keeps in-frame clones, though not all of them. The sample lists roughly 97,000 clones, roughly 91% occurring once. No antigen has been identified for these receptors. This specimen was unstimulated CD4+ T cells sorted from spleen or lymph node cells, taken before transplant. These receptors were taken from a human donor who was the organ donor for an intestinal transplant.

This clone has only a few counts. V is TRBV19 and J is TRBJ1-1; D is possibly TRBD1 (6 bases). Germline-derived CDR1 and CDR2 are LNHDA and SQIVND (reference sequence). Trimming removed 6 bases at V and 6 bases at J, with 17 bases between. The CDR3 spans 14 residues. CDR3 coding DNA: TGTGCCAGTAGCGAGAGGGGGAAGTGGGCTGAAGCTTTCTTT. It specifies CASSERGKWAEAFF.

This chain uses TRBV6-1 with TRBJ2-7, with TRBD1 as a possible D gene (6 bases). CDR3 length equals 12 residues. Germline V CDR1 and CDR2: MNHNS, SASEGT. V was clipped by 7 bases and J by 3 bases, with 10 bases between them. Written as DNA, the CDR3 is TGTGCCAGCACCGAACAGGGCTACGAGCAGTACTTC. Translation: CASTEQGYEQYF.

This clone occurred once. The chain recombines TRBV27 with TRBJ1-5; no clear D. V lost 8 bases and J 3 bases, leaving 11 bases between the germline ends. CDR1 MNHEY and CDR2 SMNVEV come from the germline V gene (reference sequence). The CDR3 loop spans 13 amino acids. The CDR3 loop reads CASATRPNQPQHF. The CDR3 nucleotides are TGTGCCAGCGCGACTAGGCCCAATCAGCCCCAGCATTTT.

The chain combines TRBV7-2 with TRBJ2-7; 12 bases are shared with TRBD1. V gave up 4 bases and J gave up 6 bases; unmatched junction bases: 1. Germline V gene data show CDR1 as SGHTA and CDR2 as FQGNSA. The CDR3 is 13 residues long. CDR3 in DNA: TGTGCCAGCAGCTGGGACAGGGGGCGCGAGCAGTACTTC. It translates to CASSWDRGREQYF.

The chain uses TRBV11-1 and TRBJ2-7; 8 bases agree with TRBD2. Per the germline V gene, CDR1 is SGHAT and CDR2 is FQDESV (reference sequence). The CDR3 is 14 residues long. V gave up 4 bases and J gave up 7 bases; unmatched junction bases: 9. CDR3 sequence reads: CASSSRTSQREQYF. DNA of the CDR3: TGTGCCAGCAGCTCCCGGACTAGCCAGAGGGAGCAGTACTTC.

Concerning this clone: A read error may produce the germline difference seen at one junction end. The V gene is TRBV9, the J gene TRBJ1-5; tentative D call: TRBD1 (5 bases). The germline V gene has CDR1 SGDLS and CDR2 YYNGEE. The CDR3 consists of 15 residues. The CDR3 loop is CANSVGEQVNQPQHF. CDR3 coding DNA: TGTGCCAACAGCGTAGGCGAACAGGTCAATCAGCCCCAGCATTTT.

The chain links TRBV4-1 to TRBJ1-4, with D unclear. The CDR3 contains 16 residues. Germline CDR1 MGHRA, CDR2 YSYEKL. The V and J ends lost 2 bases and 3 bases respectively, with 13 bases between them. The CDR3 coding sequence is TGCGCCAGCAGCCAACCTCCGGGAGAAGCTAATGAAAAACTGTTTTTT. It is translated as CASSQPPGEANEKLFF.

The chain links TRBV7-3 to TRBJ1-6; tentatively, D is TRBD1 (6 bases). V dropped 1 base and J dropped 6 bases, with 7 bases sitting between them. The CDR3 has 14 residues. CDR1 is SGHTA, CDR2 FQGTGA, per germline. CDR3 in DNA: TGTGCCAGCAGCTTAAGGGGGCGTAATTCACCCCTCCACTTT. Its protein product is CASSLRGRNSPLHF.

The chain links TRBV4-2 to TRBJ1-1, with TRBD1 matching over 7 bases. V trimming: 1 base; J trimming: 8 bases; junction bases outside the gene matches: 7. The CDR3 runs 14 residues. CDR1 LGHNA and CDR2 YNFKEQ come from the germline V gene. The CDR3 reads CASSQGGQLVEAFF. Written as DNA, the CDR3 is TGTGCCAGCAGCCAAGGGGGACAGTTGGTAGAAGCTTTCTTT.

The chain carries TRBV7-8 and TRBJ2-7, with 12 bases that match TRBD2. V lost 6 bases and J lost 2; bases outside the gene matches: 20. This CDR3 spans 20 amino acids. In germline, CDR1 is SGHVS, CDR2 FQNEAQ. For the CDR3, the DNA is TGTGCCAGCAGTTCAGGGGGGGGGACTAGCGGGTCAAGGGTTACCTACGAGCAGTACTTC. It translates to CASSSGGGTSGSRVTYEQYF.

A note on this clone: This specimen includes other DNA sequences encoding the same CDR3. The chain combines TRBV18 with TRBJ2-3; D remains ambiguous. Germline V gene data show CDR1 as KGHSH and CDR2 as LQKENI. V lost 3 bases and J 2 bases, leaving 3 bases between the germline ends. This CDR3 has 12 residues. The DNA of the CDR3 is TGTGCCAGCTCACCCTACACAGATACGCAGTATTTT. This encodes CASSPYTDTQYF. The full variable domain, with the rest looked up from reference TRBV18 and TRBJ2-3, is NAGVMQNPRHLVRRRGQEARLRCSPMKGHSHVYWYRQLPEEGLKFMVYLQKENIIDESGMPKERFSAEFPKEGPSILRIQQVVRGDSAAYFCASSPYTDTQYFGPGTRLTVL.

J is TRBJ1-2 and V is TRBV4-1; D is possibly TRBD1 (5 bases). The CDR3 spans 16 residues. V lost 0 bases and J 2 bases, leaving 13 bases between the germline ends. Looked up from germline, CDR1 is MGHRA and CDR2 is YSYEKL. The CDR3 bases are TGCGCCAGCAGCCAAGAGGCGGAGGAGGGGAACTATGGCTACACCTTC. Translated: CASSQEAEEGNYGYTF.

The table lists this clone with a count of one. V gene TRBV7-2 combines with J gene TRBJ1-6; D call uncertain. Germline CDR1 is SGHTA and CDR2 is FQGNSA. V lost 2 bases to trimming and J lost 8 bases, with 7 bases between them. The CDR3 is 13 residues long. The DNA of the CDR3 is TGTGCCAGCAGCTTATCGCAGGATTCACCCCTCCACTTT. This sequence encodes CASSLSQDSPLHF.

This chain uses TRBV4-1 with TRBJ2-7, with 9 bases aligning to TRBD2. The CDR3 is 17 residues long. The ends lost 0 bases at V and 6 bases at J; junction bases unmatched: 12. Per the germline V gene, CDR1 is MGHRA and CDR2 is YSYEKL. The CDR3 here is CASSQDRVLAGISEQYF. The CDR3 nucleotides are TGCGCCAGCAGCCAAGATCGGGTGCTAGCGGGAATCAGCGAGCAGTACTTC.

Here the CDR3 reads CASSQRGEQETQYF. The CDR3 nucleotides read TGTGCCAGCAGCCAGAGAGGAGAGCAAGAGACCCAGTACTTC. This chain joins TRBV4-2 and TRBJ2-5; no reliable D call. CDR3 length: 14 amino acids. V lost 3 bases, J lost 2 bases, and 10 bases lay in between. Per germline, CDR1 LGHNA and CDR2 YNFKEQ.

This sequence joins TRBV5-1 and TRBJ2-1, with TRBD2 matching 11 bases. Unmatched junction bases numbered 4, after V lost 0 bases and J lost 5 bases. Per germline, CDR1 SGHRS and CDR2 YFSETQ. The CDR3 is 16 residues long. CDR3 in amino acids: CASSLGIAGGHNEQFF. CDR3 nucleotide sequence: TGCGCCAGCAGCTTGGGGATAGCGGGGGGGCACAATGAGCAGTTCTTC.

The chain joins TRBV15 to TRBJ1-6; D not resolved. The CDR3 extends over 16 amino acids. Trimming took 1 base from V and 4 from J, leaving 11 bases between them. Germline loops: CDR1 LNHNV, CDR2 YYDKDF (reference sequence). The CDR3 region is CATSRAGGRYNSPLHF. CDR3 nucleotide sequence: TGTGCCACCAGCAGAGCAGGAGGGAGGTATAATTCACCCCTCCACTTT.

The rearrangement links TRBV7-2 to TRBJ1-5; TRBD1 is a possible D gene (5 bases). The CDR3 is 14 residues long. Germline V gene lookup returns CDR1 SGHTA and CDR2 FQGNSA. V was clipped by 1 base and J by 5 bases, with 9 bases between them. In DNA form, the CDR3 reads TGTGCCAGCAGCTTAGTTGCAGGGTATCAGCCCCAGCATTTT. The encoded protein is CASSLVAGYQPQHF.

The chain is built from TRBV6-6 and TRBJ2-1; possibly TRBD2 for D (5 bases). V lost 4 bases, J lost 10 bases, and 11 bases lay in between. The CDR3 loop spans 12 amino acids. Germline lookup yields CDR1 MNHNY and CDR2 SVGAGI (reference sequence). The CDR3 spells CASSSPRGEQFF. CDR3 DNA: TGTGCCAGCAGTTCTCCCCGGGGAGAGCAGTTCTTC.

The chain carries TRBV18 and TRBJ2-5, with 9 bases aligning to TRBD2. The V segment lost 2 bases and the J segment 4 bases; nucleotides outside the gene matches: 8. The CDR3 totals 16 residues. In germline, CDR1 is KGHSH, CDR2 LQKENI. CDR3 nucleotide sequence: TGTGCCAGCTCACCAGCCCGTAGCGGGGGCGGAGAGACCCAGTACTTC. It is translated as CASSPARSGGGETQYF.

The gene calls are TRBV9 and TRBJ2-5, with D tentatively TRBD1 (7 bases). The CDR3 sequence is 16 residues long. Germline-derived CDR1 and CDR2 are SGDLS and YYNGEE. With 1 base removed from V and 5 bases from J, the gap between germline ends came to 18 bases. As DNA, the CDR3 is TGTGCCAGCAGCGTAAGGGCAGGGGGGAAAATGGAGACCCAGTACTTC. Translated, it gives CASSVRAGGKMETQYF.

The CDR3 region is CASSESGPTGNQPQHF. In DNA form, the CDR3 reads TGCGCCAGCAGTGAGTCGGGTCCAACAGGGAATCAGCCCCAGCATTTT. This sequence joins TRBV10-1 and TRBJ1-5; D might be TRBD1 (6 bases). There are 16 residues in the CDR3. V gave up 0 bases and J gave up 4 bases, with 13 bases separating them. Germline V lookup: CDR1 WNHNN, CDR2 SYGVQD (reference sequence).

This clone was counted a single time. The chain recombines TRBV4-3 with TRBJ2-1; 7 bases match TRBD1. CDR1 is LGHNA, CDR2 YSLEER, per germline. The CDR3 length is 18 residues. J lost 6 bases, V lost 0 bases, and 14 bases had no gene match. The CDR3 protein is CASSQDNLLGTARNEQFF. In nucleotides, the CDR3 is TGCGCCAGCAGCCAAGATAATTTATTGGGGACAGCCCGCAATGAGCAGTTCTTC.

V and J are TRBV27 and TRBJ2-1; 8 bases align to TRBD1. CDR1 is MNHEY, CDR2 SMNVEV, per germline (reference sequence). V gave up 3 bases and J gave up 6 bases; unmatched junction bases: 7. This CDR3 is built from 15 residues. In DNA form, the CDR3 reads TGTGCCAGCAGTTTGTGGACAGGGATGAGCAATGAGCAGTTCTTC. Protein product: CASSLWTGMSNEQFF.

The V and J genes are TRBV27 and TRBJ2-1, with D tentatively TRBD2 (5 bases). The CDR3 is 12 residues long. Looked up from germline, CDR1 is MNHEY and CDR2 is SMNVEV (reference sequence). Trimming removed 5 bases from V and 10 bases from J, with 12 bases in between. CDR3 in amino acids: CASSGSGYEQFF. The CDR3 region has the DNA TGTGCCAGCAGTGGGTCGGGGTACGAGCAGTTCTTC.

This rearrangement joins TRBV25-1 to TRBJ1-2; 10 bases are a match to TRBD1. CDR1 is MGHDK and CDR2 is SYGVNS in the germline V gene. This CDR3 contains 15 residues. Germline trimming cut 6 bases from V and 5 bases from J; bases unmatched to any gene: 9. CDR3 loop: CASSKRQGAGYGYTF. CDR3 in DNA: TGTGCCAGCAGCAAACGACAGGGGGCGGGGTATGGCTACACCTTC.

V and J are TRBV9 and TRBJ2-2; the match to TRBD2 covers 8 bases. There are 16 residues in the CDR3. Germline loops: CDR1 SGDLS, CDR2 YYNGEE. The V and J ends lost 2 bases and 4 bases, in that order; junction bases with no gene match: 7. In DNA form, the CDR3 reads TGTGCCAGCAGCGTCCGGGGGGGGCCCGGCACCGGGGAGCTGTTTTTT. Encoded protein: CASSVRGGPGTGELFF.

This clone was observed a single time. The V call is TRBV18, the J call TRBJ2-1, with TRBD2 identical over 8 bases. The CDR3 contains 16 residues. V was pared by 6 bases and J by 4 bases, with 11 bases of the junction left unmatched. Germline V gene sequence: CDR1 KGHSH, CDR2 LQKENI. The CDR3: CASSPLGGAMYNEQFF. CDR3 coding DNA: TGTGCCAGCTCGCCCCTCGGGGGGGCCATGTACAATGAGCAGTTCTTC. Together with reference TRBV18 and TRBJ2-1, the CDR3 gives the full variable domain: NAGVMQNPRHLVRRRGQEARLRCSPMKGHSHVYWYRQLPEEGLKFMVYLQKENIIDESGMPKERFSAEFPKEGPSILRIQQVVRGDSAAYFCASSPLGGAMYNEQFFGPGTRLTVL.